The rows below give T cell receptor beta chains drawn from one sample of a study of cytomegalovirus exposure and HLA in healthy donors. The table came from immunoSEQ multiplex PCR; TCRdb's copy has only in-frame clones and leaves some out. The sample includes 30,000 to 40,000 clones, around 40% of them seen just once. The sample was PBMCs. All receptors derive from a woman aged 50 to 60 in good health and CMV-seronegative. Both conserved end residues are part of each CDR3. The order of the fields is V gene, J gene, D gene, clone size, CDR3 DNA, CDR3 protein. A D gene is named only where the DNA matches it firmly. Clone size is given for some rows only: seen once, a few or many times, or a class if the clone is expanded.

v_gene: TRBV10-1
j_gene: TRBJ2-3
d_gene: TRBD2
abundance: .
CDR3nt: TGCGCCAGCAGTTCGACTAGCGTCTCAGTGGATACGCAGTATTTT
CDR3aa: CASSSTSVSVDTQYF

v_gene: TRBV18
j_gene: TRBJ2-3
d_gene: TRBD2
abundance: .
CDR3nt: TGTGCCAGCTCCCGACTAGCGTCAGGGGCAGATACGCAGTATTTT
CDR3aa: CASSRLASGADTQYF

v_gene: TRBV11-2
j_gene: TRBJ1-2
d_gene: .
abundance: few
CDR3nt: TGTGCCAGCAGCTTACATAACTATGGCTACACCTTC
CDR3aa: CASSLHNYGYTF

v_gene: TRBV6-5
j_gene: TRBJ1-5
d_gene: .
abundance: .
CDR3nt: TGTGCCAGCAGCACGGGAGCGAGCAATCAGCCCCAGCATTTT
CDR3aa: CASSTGASNQPQHF

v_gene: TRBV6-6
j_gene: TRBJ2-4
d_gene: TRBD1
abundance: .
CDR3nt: TGTGCCAGCAGGGGACAGGGAAATGACAAAAACATTCAGTACTTC
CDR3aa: CASRGQGNDKNIQYF

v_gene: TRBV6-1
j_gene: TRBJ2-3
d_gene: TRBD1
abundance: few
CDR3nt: TGTGCCAGTTATTCGGGACAGGGCACAGATACGCAGTATTTT
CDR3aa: CASYSGQGTDTQYF

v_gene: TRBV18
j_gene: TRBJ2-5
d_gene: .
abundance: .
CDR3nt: TGTGCCAGCTCACCCCAGGGGGGAGACCAAGAGACCCAGTACTTC
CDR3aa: CASSPQGGDQETQYF

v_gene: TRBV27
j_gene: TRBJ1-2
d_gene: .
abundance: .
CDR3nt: TGTGCCAGCAGTCCAACCCCGACGGGGGACTATGGCTACACCTTC
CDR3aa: CASSPTPTGDYGYTF

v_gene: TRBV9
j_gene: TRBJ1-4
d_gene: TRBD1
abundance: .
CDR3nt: TGTGCCAGCAGCGTTGGGACAGGGGAGGAAAAACTGTTTTTT
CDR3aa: CASSVGTGEEKLFF

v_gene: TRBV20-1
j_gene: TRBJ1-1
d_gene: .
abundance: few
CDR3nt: TGCAGTGCCCCTAGTGGGACTGAAGCTTTCTTT
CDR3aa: CSAPSGTEAFF

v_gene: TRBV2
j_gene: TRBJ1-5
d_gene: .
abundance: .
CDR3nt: TGTGCCAGCAGTGGACAGAATCAGCCCCAGCATTTT
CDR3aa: CASSGQNQPQHF

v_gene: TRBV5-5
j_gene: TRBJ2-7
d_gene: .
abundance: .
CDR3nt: TGTGCCAGCAGCTTGATTGACTATCCCTACGAGCAGTACTTC
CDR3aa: CASSLIDYPYEQYF

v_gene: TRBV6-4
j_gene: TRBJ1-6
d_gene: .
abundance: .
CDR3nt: TGTGCCAGCAGTGACCTCGCCGGCGGTTCACCCCTCCACTTT
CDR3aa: CASSDLAGGSPLHF

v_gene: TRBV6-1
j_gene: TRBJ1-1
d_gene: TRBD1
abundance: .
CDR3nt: TGTGCCAGCAGCTACGGACAGGGTGAAGCTTTCTTT
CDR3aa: CASSYGQGEAFF

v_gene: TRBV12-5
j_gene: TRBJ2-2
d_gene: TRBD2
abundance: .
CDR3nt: TGTGCTAGTGGACGGACGCAGGGACTAGGTCCGGCCGGGGAGCTGTTTTTT
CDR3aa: CASGRTQGLGPAGELFF

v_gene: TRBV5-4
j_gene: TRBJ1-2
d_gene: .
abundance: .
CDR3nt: TGTGCCAGCAGCTTGCCCGGGGTTCCCTATGGCTACACCTTC
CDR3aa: CASSLPGVPYGYTF

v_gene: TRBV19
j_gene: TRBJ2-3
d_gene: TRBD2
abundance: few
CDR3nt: TGTGCCAGTAGTATTAGCGGGGGAACCACAGATACGCAGTATTTT
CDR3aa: CASSISGGTTDTQYF

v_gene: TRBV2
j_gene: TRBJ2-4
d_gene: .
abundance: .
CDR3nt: TGTGCCAGCACCAACTCGGGGGTCGTGTCCAAAAACATTCAGTACTTC
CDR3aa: CASTNSGVVSKNIQYF

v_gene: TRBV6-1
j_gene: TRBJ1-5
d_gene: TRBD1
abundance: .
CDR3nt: TGTGCCAGCAATGGGACAGGGGATAATCAGCCCCAGCATTTT
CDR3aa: CASNGTGDNQPQHF

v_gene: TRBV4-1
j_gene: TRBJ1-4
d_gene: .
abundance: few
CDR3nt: TGCGCCAGCAGCCCCCAATTTCGCGGGGATGAAAAACTGTTTTTT
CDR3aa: CASSPQFRGDEKLFF

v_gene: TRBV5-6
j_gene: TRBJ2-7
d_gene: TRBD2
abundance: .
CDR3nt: TGTGCCAGCAGCATGGGACTAGCGGGCGCTCAGCAGTACTTC
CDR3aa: CASSMGLAGAQQYF

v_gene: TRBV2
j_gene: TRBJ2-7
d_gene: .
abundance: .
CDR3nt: TGTGCCAGCAGTGAGAGGCGGGACTCCTACGAGCAGTACTTC
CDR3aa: CASSERRDSYEQYF

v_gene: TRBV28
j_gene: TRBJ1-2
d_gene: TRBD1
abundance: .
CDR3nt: TGTGCCAGCAGTTCCGCCGGGACAGGGGGCGCTTACTATGGCTACACCTTC
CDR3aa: CASSSAGTGGAYYGYTF

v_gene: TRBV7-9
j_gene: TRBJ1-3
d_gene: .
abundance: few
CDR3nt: TGTGCCAGCAGCTTAGCGACGGGGGGGGTATTGAACACCATATATTTT
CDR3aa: CASSLATGGVLNTIYF

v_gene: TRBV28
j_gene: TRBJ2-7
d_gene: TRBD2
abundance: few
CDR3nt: TGTGCCAGCAGGACGGGAGGGAACTCCTACGAGCAGTACTTC
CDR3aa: CASRTGGNSYEQYF

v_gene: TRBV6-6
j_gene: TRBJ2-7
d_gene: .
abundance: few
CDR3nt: TGTGCCAGCAGTTACTCCTCGCCTGGACAGTCCTACGAGCAGTACTTC
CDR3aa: CASSYSSPGQSYEQYF

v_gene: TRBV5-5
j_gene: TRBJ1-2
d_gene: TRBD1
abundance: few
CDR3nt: TGTGCCAGCAGCTTGGATAGGGGGCTGAATGGCTACACCTTC
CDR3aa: CASSLDRGLNGYTF

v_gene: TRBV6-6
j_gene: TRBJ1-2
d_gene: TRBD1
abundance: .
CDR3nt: TGTGCCAGCACCGGGCCCGCAGGGGGCGTTAATGGCTACACCTTC
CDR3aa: CASTGPAGGVNGYTF

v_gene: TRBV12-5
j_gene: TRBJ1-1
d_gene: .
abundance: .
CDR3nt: TGTGCTAGTGGATACCGGGACTCAAGGAACACTGAAGCTTTCTTT
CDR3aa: CASGYRDSRNTEAFF

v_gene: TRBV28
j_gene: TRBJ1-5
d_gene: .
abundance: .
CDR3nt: TGTGCCAGCAGTTTTAGTCAGGGTAATCAGCCCCAGCATTTT
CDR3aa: CASSFSQGNQPQHF

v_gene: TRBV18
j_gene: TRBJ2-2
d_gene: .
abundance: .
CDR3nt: TGTGCCAGCTCCAGCGGAGCACGGAACACCGGGGAGCTGTTTTTT
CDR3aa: CASSSGARNTGELFF

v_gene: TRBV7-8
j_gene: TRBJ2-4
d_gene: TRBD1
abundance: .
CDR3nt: TGTGCCAGCAGCGCCTGGGACAGGGCGGCCAAAAACATTCAGTACTTC
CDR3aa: CASSAWDRAAKNIQYF

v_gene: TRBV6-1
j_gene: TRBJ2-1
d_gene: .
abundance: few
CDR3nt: TGTGCCAGCAGTCTGGACAGAGGTTTGCAGTTCTTC
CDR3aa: CASSLDRGLQFF

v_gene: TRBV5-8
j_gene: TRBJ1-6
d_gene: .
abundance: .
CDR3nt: TGTGCCGGCAGCTGGTCTGGCTCCGACTATAATTCACCCCTCCACTTT
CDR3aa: CAGSWSGSDYNSPLHF

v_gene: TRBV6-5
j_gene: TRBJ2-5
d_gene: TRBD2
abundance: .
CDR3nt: TGTGCCAGCAGTAGGAGCGGGGGGAGCCAAGAGACCCAGTACTTC
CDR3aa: CASSRSGGSQETQYF

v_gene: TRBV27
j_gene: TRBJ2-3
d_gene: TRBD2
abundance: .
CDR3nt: TGTGCCAGCAGTTCTAGCGGACCCTACACAGATACGCAGTATTTT
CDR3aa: CASSSSGPYTDTQYF

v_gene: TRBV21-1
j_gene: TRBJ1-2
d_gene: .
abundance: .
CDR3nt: TGTGCCAGCAGCATATTCGCGGGACAGGTGGTTATTGGCTACACCTTC
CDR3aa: CASSIFAGQVVIGYTF

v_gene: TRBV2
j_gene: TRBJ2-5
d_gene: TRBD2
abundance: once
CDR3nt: TGTGCCAGCAGTGAGCCAGCGGGGGGGCGAGAGACCCAGTACTTC
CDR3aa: CASSEPAGGRETQYF

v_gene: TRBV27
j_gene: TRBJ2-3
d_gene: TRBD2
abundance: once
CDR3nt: TGTGCCAGCAGTTTATCGCGGGGGGATACGCAGTATTTT
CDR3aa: CASSLSRGDTQYF

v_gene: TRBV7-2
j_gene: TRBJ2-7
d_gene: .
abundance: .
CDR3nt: TGTGCCAGCAGCCCCGGACAGTTCTACGAGCAGTACTTC
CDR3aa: CASSPGQFYEQYF

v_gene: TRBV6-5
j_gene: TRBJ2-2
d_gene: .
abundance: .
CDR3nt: TGTGCCAGCAGGCAGGGGGGAGACACCGGGGAGCTGTTTTTT
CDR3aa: CASRQGGDTGELFF

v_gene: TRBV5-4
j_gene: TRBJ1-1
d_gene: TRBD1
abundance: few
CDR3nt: TGTGCCACCCAGGGGGATATGAACACTGAAGCTTTCTTT
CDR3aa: CATQGDMNTEAFF